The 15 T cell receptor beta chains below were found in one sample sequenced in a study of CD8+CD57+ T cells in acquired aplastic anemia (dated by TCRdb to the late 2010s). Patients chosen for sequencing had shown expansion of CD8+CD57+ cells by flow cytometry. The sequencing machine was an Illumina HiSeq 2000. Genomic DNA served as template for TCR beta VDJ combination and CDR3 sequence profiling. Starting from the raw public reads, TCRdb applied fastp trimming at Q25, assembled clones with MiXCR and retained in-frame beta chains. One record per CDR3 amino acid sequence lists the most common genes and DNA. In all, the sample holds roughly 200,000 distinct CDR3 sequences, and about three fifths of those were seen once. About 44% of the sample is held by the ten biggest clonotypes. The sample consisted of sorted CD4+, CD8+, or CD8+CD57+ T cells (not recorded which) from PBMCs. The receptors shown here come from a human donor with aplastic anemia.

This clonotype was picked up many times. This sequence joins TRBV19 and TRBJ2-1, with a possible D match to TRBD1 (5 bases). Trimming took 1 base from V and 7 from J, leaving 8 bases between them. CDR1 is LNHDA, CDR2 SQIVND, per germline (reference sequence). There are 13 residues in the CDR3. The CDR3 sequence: CASSIGGRNEQFF. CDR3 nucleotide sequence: TGTGCCAGTAGTATAGGGGGCAGGAATGAGCAGTTCTTC.

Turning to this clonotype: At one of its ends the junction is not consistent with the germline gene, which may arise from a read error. DNA of the CDR3: TGTGCTAGCAGCTTAGGGAGGGGACCAGAAGGGCAGACAGATACGCAGTATTTT. Translation: CASSLGRGPEGQTDTQYF. The chain employs TRBV7-7 and TRBJ2-3; the match to TRBD2 covers 7 bases. This CDR3 region has 18 residues. Germline CDR1 SSHAT, CDR2 FNYEAQ (reference sequence).

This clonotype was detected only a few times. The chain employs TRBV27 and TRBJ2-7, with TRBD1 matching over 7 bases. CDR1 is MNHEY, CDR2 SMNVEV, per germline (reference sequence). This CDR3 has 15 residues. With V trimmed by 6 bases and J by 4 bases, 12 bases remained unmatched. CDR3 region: CASRTAGTDPYEQYF. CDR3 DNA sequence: TGTGCCAGCAGAACCGCCGGGACAGATCCTTACGAGCAGTACTTC.

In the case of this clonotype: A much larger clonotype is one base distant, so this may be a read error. This chain's CDR3 is CATAIGSTEAFF. In nucleotides, the CDR3 is TGTGCCACCGCCATCGGAAGCACTGAAGCTTTCTTT. The chain is built from TRBV6-5 and TRBJ1-1; no firm D call. The V gene lost 10 bases and the J gene lost 4 bases, with 13 bases spanning the gap. Germline lookup yields CDR1 MNHEY and CDR2 SVGAGI. This CDR3 spans 12 amino acids.

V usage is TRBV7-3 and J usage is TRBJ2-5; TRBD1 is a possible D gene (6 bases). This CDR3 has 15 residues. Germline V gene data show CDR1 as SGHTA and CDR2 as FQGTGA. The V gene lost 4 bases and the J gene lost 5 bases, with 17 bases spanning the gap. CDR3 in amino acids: CASSSSPGVWETQYF. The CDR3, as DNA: TGTGCCAGCAGCTCCTCTCCAGGGGTATGGGAGACCCAGTACTTC.

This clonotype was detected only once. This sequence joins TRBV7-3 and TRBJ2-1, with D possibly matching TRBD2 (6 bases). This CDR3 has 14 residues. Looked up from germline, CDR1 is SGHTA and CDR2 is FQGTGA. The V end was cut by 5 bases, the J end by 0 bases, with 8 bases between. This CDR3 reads CASSTGGSYNEQFF. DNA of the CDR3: TGTGCCAGCAGCACCGGGGGCTCCTACAATGAGCAGTTCTTC.

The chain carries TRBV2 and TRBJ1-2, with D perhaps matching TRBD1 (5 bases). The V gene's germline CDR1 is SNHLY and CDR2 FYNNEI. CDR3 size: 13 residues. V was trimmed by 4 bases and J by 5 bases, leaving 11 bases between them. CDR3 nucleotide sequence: TGTGCCAGCAGTGTCTTCTCAGGGTATGGCTACACCTTC. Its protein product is CASSVFSGYGYTF.

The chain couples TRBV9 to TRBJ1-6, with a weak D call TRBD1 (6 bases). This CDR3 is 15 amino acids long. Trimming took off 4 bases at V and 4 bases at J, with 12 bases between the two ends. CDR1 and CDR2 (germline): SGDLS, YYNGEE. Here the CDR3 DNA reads TGTGCCAGCAGCCCCGATGGACAGTATAATTCACCCCTCCACTTT. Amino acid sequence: CASSPDGQYNSPLHF.

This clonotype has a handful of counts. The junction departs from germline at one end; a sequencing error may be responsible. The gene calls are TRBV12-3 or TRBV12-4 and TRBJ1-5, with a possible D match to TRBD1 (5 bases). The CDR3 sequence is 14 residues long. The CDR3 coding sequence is TGTGCCGGCAGTTTAGAGGGGTACAATCAGCCCCAGCATTTT. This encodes CAGSLEGYNQPQHF.

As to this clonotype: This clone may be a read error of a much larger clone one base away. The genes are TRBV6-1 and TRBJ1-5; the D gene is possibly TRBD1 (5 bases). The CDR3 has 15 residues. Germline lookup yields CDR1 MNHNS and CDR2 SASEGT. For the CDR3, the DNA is TGTGTCAGCAGTGAATTCGGGGGGGGCAATCAGCCCCAGCATTTT. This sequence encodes CVSSEFGGGNQPQHF.

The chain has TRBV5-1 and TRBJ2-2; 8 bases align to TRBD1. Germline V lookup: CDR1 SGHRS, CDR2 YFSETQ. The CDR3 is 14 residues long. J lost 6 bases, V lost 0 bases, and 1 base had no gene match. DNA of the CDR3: TGCGCCAGCAGCTTGGAACAGGGGGCCGGGGAGCTGTTTTTT. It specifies CASSLEQGAGELFF.

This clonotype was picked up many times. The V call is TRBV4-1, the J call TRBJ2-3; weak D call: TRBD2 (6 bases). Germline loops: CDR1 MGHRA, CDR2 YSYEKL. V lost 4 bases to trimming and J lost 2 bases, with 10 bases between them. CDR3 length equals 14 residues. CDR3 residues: CASSLRDFTDTQYF. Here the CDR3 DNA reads TGCGCCAGCAGCCTCCGGGACTTCACAGATACGCAGTATTTT.

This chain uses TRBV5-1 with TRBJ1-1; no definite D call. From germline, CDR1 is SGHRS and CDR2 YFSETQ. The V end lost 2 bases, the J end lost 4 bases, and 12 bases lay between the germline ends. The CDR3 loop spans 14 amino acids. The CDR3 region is CASSFSPGLTEAFF. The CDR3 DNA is TGCGCCAGCAGCTTCTCACCCGGGCTCACTGAAGCTTTCTTT.

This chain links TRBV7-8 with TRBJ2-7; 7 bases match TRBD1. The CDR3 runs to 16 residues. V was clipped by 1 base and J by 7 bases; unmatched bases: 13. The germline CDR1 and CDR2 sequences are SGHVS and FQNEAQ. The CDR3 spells CASSLVKGTVGSEQYF. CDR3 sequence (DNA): TGTGCCAGCAGCTTAGTTAAGGGGACAGTGGGGAGTGAGCAGTACTTC.

This chain's CDR3 is CASSLSASGAYEQYF. The CDR3 DNA reads TGTGCCAGCAGCTTATCCGCTAGCGGCGCCTACGAGCAGTACTTC. This chain joins TRBV7-3 and TRBJ2-7, with TRBD2 identical over 7 bases. V gave up 2 bases and J gave up 2 bases; unmatched junction bases: 6. Germline assignment: CDR1 SGHTA and CDR2 FQGTGA. This CDR3 contains 15 residues. The variable domain in full, with the rest retrieved from reference TRBV7-3 and TRBJ2-7, is GAGVSQTPSNKVTEKGKYVELRCDPISGHTALYWYRQSLGQGPEFLIYFQGTGAADDSGLPNDRFFAVRPEGSVSTLKIQRTERGDSAVYLCASSLSASGAYEQYFGPGTRLTVT.